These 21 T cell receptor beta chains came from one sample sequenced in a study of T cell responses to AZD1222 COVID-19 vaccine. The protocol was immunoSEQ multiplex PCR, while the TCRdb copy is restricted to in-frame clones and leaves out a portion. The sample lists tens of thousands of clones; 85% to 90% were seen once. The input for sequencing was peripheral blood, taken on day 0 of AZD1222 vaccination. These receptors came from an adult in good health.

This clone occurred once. Written as DNA, the CDR3 is TGTGCCAGCTCACAGAGCCCGGGACAGGGGGGTCAGCCCCAGCATTTT. Residues: CASSQSPGQGGQPQHF. The V and J genes are TRBV18 and TRBJ1-5; 11 nucleotides line up with TRBD1. The V segment lost 4 bases and the J segment 6 bases; nucleotides outside the gene matches: 8. The CDR3 is 16 residues long. CDR1 is KGHSH, CDR2 LQKENI, per germline.

The CDR3 DNA reads TGTGCCAGTAGTATAACGGGTGGCGAGCAGTACTTC. Translating it yields CASSITGGEQYF. V and J are TRBV19 and TRBJ2-7; D is uncertain. The CDR3 has 12 amino acids. CDR1 and CDR2 from the germline V gene are LNHDA and SQIVND (reference sequence). The V end lost 2 bases, the J end lost 6 bases, and 8 bases lay between the germline ends.

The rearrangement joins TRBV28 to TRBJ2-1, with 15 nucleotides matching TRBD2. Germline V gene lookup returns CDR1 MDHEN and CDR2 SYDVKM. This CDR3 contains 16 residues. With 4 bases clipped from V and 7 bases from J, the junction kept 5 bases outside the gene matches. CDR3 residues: CASSSPGTSGRNEQFF. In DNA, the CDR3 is TGTGCCAGCAGTTCCCCCGGGACTAGCGGGAGGAATGAGCAGTTCTTC.

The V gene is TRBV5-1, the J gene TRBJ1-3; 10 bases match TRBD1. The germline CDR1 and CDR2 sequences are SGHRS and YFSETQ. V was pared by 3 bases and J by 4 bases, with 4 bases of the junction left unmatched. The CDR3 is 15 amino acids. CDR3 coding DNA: TGCGCCAGCAGCTCCGACAGGGGGCAAGGAAACACCATATATTTT. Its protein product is CASSSDRGQGNTIYF.

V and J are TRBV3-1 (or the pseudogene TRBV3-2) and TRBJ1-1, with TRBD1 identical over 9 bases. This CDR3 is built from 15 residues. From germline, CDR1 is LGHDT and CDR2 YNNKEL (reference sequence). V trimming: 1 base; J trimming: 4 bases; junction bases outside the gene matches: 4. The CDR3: CASSQAGTGSTEAFF. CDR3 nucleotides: TGTGCCAGCAGCCAAGCGGGGACAGGGTCCACTGAAGCTTTCTTT.

For the CDR3, the DNA is TGTGCCAGTAGTATCGCCCCGGGACAGGGCAAGGGCTACACCTTC. Translating gives CASSIAPGQGKGYTF. V gene TRBV19 combines with J gene TRBJ1-2; TRBD1 agrees at 9 bases. The CDR3 consists of 15 residues. V trimming: 3 bases; J trimming: 8 bases; junction bases outside the gene matches: 10. Looked up from germline, CDR1 is LNHDA and CDR2 is SQIVND (reference sequence).

The CDR3 region is CASSQGGYEQYF. The CDR3 DNA reads TGTGCCAGCAGTCAAGGGGGCTACGAGCAGTACTTC. V is TRBV28 and J is TRBJ2-7; a weak D match, TRBD1 (6 bases). The CDR3 sequence is 12 residues long. Germline CDR1 is MDHEN and CDR2 is SYDVKM. The V end lost 5 bases, the J end lost 3 bases, and 8 bases lay between the germline ends.

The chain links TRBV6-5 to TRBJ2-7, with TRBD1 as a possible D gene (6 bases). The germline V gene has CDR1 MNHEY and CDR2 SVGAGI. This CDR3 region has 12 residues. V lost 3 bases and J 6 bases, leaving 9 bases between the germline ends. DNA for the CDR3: TGTGCCAGCAGTTATGCCAGGGGCGAGCAGTACTTC. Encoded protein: CASSYARGEQYF.

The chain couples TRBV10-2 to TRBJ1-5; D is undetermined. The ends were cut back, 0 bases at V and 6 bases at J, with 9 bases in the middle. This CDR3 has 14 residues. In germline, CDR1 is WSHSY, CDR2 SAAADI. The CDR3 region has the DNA TGCGCCAGCAGTGAGTCGGCAGGCGGTCAGCCCCAGCATTTT. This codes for CASSESAGGQPQHF.

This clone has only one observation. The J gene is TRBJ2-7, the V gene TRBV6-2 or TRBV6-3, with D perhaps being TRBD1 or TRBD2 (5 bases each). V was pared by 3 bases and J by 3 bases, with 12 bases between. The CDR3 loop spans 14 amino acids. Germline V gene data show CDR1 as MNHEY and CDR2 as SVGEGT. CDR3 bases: TGTGCCAGCAGTTATGGGGACCCTGGCTACGAGCAGTACTTC. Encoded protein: CASSYGDPGYEQYF.

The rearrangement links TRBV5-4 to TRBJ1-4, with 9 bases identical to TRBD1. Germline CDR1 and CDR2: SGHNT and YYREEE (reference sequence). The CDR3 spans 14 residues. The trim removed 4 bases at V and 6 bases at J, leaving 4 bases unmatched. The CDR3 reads CASSRTGVDEKLFF. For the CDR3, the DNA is TGTGCCAGCAGCCGGACAGGGGTTGATGAAAAACTGTTTTTT.

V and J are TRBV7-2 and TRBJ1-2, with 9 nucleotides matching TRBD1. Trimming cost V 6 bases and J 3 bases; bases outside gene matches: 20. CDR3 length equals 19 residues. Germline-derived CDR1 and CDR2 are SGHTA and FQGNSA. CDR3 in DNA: TGTGCCAGCAGTCCCTGGGGGACAGGGATTTTCGGGCTTCACTATGGCTACACCTTC. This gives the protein CASSPWGTGIFGLHYGYTF.

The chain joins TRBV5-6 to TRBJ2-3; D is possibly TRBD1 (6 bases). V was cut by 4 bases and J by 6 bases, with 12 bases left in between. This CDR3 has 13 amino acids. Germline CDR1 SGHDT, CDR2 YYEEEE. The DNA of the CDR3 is TGTGCCAGCAGCCTTAGGGGGTTGGATACGCAGTATTTT. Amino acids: CASSLRGLDTQYF.

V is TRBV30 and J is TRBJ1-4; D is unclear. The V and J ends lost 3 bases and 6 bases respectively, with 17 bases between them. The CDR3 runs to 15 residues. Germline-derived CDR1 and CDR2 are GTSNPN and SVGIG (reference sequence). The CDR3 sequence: CAWRPMGSKDEKLFF. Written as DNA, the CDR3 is TGTGCCTGGAGACCAATGGGCAGCAAGGATGAAAAACTGTTTTTT.

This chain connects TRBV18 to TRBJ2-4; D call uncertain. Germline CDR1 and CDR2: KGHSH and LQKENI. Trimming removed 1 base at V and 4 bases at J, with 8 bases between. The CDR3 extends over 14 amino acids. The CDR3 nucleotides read TGTGCCAGCTCACCACTGGCGGAGAAAAACATTCAGTACTTC. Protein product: CASSPLAEKNIQYF. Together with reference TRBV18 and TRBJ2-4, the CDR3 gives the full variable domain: NAGVMQNPRHLVRRRGQEARLRCSPMKGHSHVYWYRQLPEEGLKFMVYLQKENIIDESGMPKERFSAEFPKEGPSILRIQQVVRGDSAAYFCASSPLAEKNIQYFGAGTRLSVL.

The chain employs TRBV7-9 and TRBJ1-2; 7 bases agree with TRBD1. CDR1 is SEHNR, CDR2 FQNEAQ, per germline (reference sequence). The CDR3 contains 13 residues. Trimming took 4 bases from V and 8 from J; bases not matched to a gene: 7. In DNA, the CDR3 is TGTGCCAGCAGCTCAAGACAGGGCCGCGGCTACACCTTC. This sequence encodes CASSSRQGRGYTF.

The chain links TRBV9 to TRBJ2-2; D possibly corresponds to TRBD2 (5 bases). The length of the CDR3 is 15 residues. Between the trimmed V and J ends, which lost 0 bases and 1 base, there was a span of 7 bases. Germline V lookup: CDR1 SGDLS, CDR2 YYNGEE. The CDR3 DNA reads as TGTGCCAGCAGCGTAGACGGGATGAACACCGGGGAGCTGTTTTTT. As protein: CASSVDGMNTGELFF. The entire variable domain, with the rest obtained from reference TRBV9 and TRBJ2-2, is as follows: DSGVTQTPKHLITATGQRVTLRCSPRSGDLSVYWYQQSLDQGLQFLIQYYNGEERAKGNILERFSAQQFPDLHSELNLSSLELGDSALYFCASSVDGMNTGELFFGEGSRLTVL.

The CDR3 protein is CSVDLAGGRSYNEQFF. In DNA, the CDR3 is TGCAGCGTTGATCTAGCGGGGGGCCGCTCCTACAATGAGCAGTTCTTC. The chain recombines TRBV29-1 with TRBJ2-1; 11 nucleotides agree with TRBD2. Germline V gene lookup returns CDR1 SQVTM and CDR2 ANQGSEA. V lost 3 bases to trimming and J lost 0 bases; unmatched junction nucleotides: 4. The CDR3 consists of 16 residues.

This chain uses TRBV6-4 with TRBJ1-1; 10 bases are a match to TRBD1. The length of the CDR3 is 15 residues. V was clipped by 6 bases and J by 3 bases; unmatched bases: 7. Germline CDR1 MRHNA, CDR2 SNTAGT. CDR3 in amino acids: CASRPLGQGDTEAFF. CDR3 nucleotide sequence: TGTGCCAGCAGGCCCCTTGGACAGGGGGACACTGAAGCTTTCTTT.

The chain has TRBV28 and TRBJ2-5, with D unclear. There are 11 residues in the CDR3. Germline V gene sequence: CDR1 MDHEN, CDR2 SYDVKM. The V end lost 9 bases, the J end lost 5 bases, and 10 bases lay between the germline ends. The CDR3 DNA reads TGTGCCAGTACCGCTTTGGAGACCCAGTACTTC. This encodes CASTALETQYF.

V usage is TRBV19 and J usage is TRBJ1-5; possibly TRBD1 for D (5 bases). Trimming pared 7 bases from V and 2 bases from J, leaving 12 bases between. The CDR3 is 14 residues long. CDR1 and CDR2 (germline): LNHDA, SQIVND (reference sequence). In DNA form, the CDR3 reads TGTGCCAGTACCCCCGGGGGTGGCAATCAGCCCCAGCATTTT. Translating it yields CASTPGGGNQPQHF.